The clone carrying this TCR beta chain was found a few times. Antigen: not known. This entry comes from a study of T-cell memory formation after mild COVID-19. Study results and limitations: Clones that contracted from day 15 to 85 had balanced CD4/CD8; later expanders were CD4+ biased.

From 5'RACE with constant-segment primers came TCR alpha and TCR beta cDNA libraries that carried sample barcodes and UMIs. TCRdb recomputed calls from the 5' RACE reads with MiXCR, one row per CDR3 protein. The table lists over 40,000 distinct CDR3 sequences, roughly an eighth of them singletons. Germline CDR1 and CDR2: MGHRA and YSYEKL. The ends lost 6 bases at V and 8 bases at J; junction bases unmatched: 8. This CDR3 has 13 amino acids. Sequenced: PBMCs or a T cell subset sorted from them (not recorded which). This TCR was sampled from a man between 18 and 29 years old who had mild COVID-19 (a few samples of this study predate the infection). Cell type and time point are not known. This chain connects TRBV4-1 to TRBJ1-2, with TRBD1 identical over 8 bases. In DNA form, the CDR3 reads TGCGCCAGCAGAATTCCAGGGGGCTGGGGCTACACCTTC. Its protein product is CASRIPGGWGYTF.